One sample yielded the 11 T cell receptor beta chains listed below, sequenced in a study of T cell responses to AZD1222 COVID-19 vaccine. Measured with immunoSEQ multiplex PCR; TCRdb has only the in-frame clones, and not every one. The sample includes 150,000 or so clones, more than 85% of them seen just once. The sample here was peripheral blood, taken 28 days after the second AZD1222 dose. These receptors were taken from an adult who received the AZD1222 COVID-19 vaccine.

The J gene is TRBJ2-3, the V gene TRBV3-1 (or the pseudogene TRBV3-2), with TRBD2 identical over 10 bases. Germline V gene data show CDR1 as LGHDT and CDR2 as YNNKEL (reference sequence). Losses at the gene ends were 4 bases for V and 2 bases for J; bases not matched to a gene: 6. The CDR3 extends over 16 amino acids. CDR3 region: CASSLELAGHTDTQYF. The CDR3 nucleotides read TGTGCCAGCAGCCTCGAACTAGCGGGACACACAGATACGCAGTATTTT.

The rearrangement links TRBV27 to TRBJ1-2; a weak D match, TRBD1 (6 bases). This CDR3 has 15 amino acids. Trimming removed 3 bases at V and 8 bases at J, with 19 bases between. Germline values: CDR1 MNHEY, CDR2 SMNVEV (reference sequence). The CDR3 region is CASSFSPAGVGGYTF. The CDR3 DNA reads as TGTGCCAGCAGTTTTTCCCCCGCAGGGGTTGGGGGCTACACCTTC.

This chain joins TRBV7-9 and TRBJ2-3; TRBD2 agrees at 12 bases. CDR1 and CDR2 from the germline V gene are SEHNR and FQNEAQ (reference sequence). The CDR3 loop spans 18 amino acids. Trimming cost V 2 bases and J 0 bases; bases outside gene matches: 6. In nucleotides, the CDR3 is TGTGCCAGCAGCTTATCACTAGCGGGAGGTACTAGCACAGATACGCAGTATTTT. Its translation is CASSLSLAGGTSTDTQYF.

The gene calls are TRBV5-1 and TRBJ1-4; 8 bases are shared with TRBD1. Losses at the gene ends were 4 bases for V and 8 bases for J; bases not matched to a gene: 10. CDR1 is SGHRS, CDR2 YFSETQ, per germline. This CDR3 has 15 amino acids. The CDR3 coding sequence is TGCGCCAGCAGCAGAATCCAGGGGGCGGGAGAAAAACTGTTTTTT. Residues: CASSRIQGAGEKLFF.

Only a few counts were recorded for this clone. CDR3 residues: CASSPWAGISNQPQHF. For the CDR3, the DNA is TGTGCCAGCAGCCCCTGGGCAGGGATTAGCAATCAGCCCCAGCATTTT. The chain is built from TRBV11-2 and TRBJ1-5; TRBD1 might be the D (5 bases). V was trimmed by 5 bases and J by 0 bases, leaving 14 bases between them. The CDR3 totals 16 residues. Germline-derived CDR1 and CDR2 are SGHAT and FQNNGV.

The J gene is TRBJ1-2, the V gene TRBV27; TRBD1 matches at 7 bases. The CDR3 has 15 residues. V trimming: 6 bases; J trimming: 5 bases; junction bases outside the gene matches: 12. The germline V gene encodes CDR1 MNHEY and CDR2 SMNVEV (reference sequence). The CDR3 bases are TGTGCCAGCAGCCTCCGACAGGGAAGATGGTATGGCTACACCTTC. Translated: CASSLRQGRWYGYTF.

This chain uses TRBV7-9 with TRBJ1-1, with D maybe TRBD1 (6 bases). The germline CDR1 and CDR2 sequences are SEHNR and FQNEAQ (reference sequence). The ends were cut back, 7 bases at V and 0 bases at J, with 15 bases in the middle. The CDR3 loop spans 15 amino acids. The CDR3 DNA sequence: TGTGCCAGCAAAGGTGGAGGGGGTATGAACACTGAAGCTTTCTTT. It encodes CASKGGGGMNTEAFF.

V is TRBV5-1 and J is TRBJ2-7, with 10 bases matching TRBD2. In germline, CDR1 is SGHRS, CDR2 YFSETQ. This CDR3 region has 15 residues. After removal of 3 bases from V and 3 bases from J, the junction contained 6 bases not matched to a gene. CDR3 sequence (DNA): TGCGCCAGCAGCTACCTAGCGGGGGATAGCTACGAGCAGTACTTC. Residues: CASSYLAGDSYEQYF.

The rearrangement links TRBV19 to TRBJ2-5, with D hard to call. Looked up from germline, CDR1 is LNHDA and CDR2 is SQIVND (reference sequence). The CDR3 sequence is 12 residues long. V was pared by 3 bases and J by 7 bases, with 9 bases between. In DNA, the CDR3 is TGTGCCAGTAGTATCGGACCTGGGACCCAGTACTTC. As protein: CASSIGPGTQYF.

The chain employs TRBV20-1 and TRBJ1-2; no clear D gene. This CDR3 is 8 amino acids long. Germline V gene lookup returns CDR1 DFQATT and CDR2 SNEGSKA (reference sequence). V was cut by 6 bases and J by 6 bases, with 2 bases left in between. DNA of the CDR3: TGCAGTGCAGATGGCTACACCTTC. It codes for CSADGYTF.

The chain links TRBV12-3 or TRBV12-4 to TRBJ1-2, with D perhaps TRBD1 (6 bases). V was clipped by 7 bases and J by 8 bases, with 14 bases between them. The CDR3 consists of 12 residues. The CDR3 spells CASTPGGRGYTF. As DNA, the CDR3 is TGTGCCAGCACCCCCGGGGGCAGGGGCTACACCTTC.